This TCR beta chain emerged from a study of shared clonotypes between healthy human individuals. Study results and limitations: A few donors had around 5% of their naive CD4 clonotypes in common. Memory subsets generally showed lower estimated richness than naive subsets.

Donors comprised only Caucasian adults living in Nashville, Tennessee. Germline CDR1 is SNHLY and CDR2 is FYNNEI. The CDR3 contains 15 residues. V lost 6 bases, J lost 2 bases, and 6 bases stayed unmatched. Regarding this clone: Its antigen remains unidentified.

As handled by the study authors: With immunoSEQ giving junction-only sequences and no quality scores, filtering differed. Measured with immunoSEQ multiplex PCR; TCRdb has only the in-frame clones, and not every one. V and J calls plus clone size are reproduced from that table; the DNA served to infer D and trimming. The data contain millions of clones, around nine tenths of them singletons. The chain couples TRBV2 to TRBJ2-3; 9 bases map to TRBD2. This receptor was taken from a young man in good health. The sample taken for sequencing was naive CD4+ T cells sorted from blood. Subset: CD45RA+ positively selected. In nucleotides, the CDR3 is TGTGCCAGCAGCCCTAGACTAGCGGTCACAGATACGCAGTATTTT. Its protein product is CASSPRLAVTDTQYF. Full variable domain (missing parts from reference TRBV2 and TRBJ2-3): EPEVTQTPSHQVTQMGQEVILRCVPISNHLYFYWYRQILGQKVEFLVSFYNNEISEKSEIFDDQFSVERPDGSNFTLKIRSTKLEDSAMYFCASSPRLAVTDTQYFGPGTRLTVL.